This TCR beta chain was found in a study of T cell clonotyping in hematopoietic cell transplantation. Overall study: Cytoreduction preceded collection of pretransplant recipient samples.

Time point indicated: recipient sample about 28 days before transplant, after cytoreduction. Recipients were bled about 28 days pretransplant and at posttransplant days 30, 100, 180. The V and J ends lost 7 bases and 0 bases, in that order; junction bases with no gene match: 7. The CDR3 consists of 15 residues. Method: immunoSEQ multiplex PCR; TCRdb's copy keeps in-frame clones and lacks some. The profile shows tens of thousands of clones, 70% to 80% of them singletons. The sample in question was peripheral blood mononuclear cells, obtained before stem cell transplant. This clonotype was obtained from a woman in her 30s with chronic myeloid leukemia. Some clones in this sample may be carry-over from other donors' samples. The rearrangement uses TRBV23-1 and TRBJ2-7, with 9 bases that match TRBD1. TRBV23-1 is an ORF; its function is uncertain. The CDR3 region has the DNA TGCGCCAGCAAAACCGGGACAGGGACCTCCTACGAGCAGTACTTC. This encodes CASKTGTGTSYEQYF.